The 21 T cell receptor beta chains below come from one sample, sequenced in a study of immune cell composition in non-small cell lung cancer. The table came from immunoSEQ multiplex PCR; TCRdb's copy has only in-frame clones and leaves some out. The table shows over 1,500 clones, with just over 75% occurring only once. The specimen sequenced was lung tumor tissue. The receptors derive from a human donor with non-small cell lung cancer.

This sequence joins TRBV29-1 and TRBJ2-1; TRBD2 matches at 11 bases. The CDR3 runs to 18 residues. The trim removed 0 bases at V and 12 bases at J, leaving 19 bases unmatched. CDR1 and CDR2 (germline): SQVTM, ANQGSEA. The CDR3 DNA reads as TGCAGCGTTGAAGATCCAAGGGGAACTAGCGGGAGAGGTTTCTGGCAGTTCTTC. This gives the protein CSVEDPRGTSGRGFWQFF.

This chain joins TRBV5-4 and TRBJ2-5, with a possible D match to TRBD1 (6 bases). Trimming cost V 0 bases and J 7 bases, with 16 bases left between them. The CDR3 length is 15 residues. From germline, CDR1 is SGHNT and CDR2 YYREEE (reference sequence). The CDR3 nucleotides are TGTGCCAGCAGCTTGGTAGGGCAGGGGTTAGGGACCCAGTACTTC. Its translation is CASSLVGQGLGTQYF.

This sequence joins TRBV7-2 and TRBJ2-3; 10 bases map to TRBD2. The CDR3 is 14 amino acids. The trim removed 3 bases at V and 5 bases at J, leaving 2 bases unmatched. Germline V CDR1 and CDR2: SGHTA, FQGNSA. For the CDR3, the DNA is TGTGCCAGCAGCTTGTGGACTAGCGGAGATACGCAGTATTTT. As protein: CASSLWTSGDTQYF.

This clone was seen more than once but under ten times. The J gene is TRBJ2-2, the V gene TRBV7-3; D may be TRBD2 (5 bases). The germline CDR1 and CDR2 sequences are SGHTA and FQGTGA. The CDR3 is made up of 13 amino acids. V was shortened by 5 bases and J by 4 bases, with 8 bases between the two germline ends. DNA for the CDR3: TGTGCCAGCAGCCAACTAGGCACCGGGGAGCTGTTTTTT. It translates to CASSQLGTGELFF.

This chain uses TRBV27 with TRBJ2-2; D call uncertain. Germline-derived CDR1 and CDR2 are MNHEY and SMNVEV (reference sequence). The CDR3 totals 14 residues. Trimming shortened V by 2 bases and J by 5 bases, and 9 bases separated the two germline ends. The chain's CDR3 is CASSLSVKTGELFF. The DNA for the CDR3 is TGTGCCAGCAGTTTAAGCGTTAAAACCGGGGAGCTGTTTTTT.

The CDR3 spells CASSLEPFLSALHF. As DNA, the CDR3 is TGTGCCAGCAGCTTAGAACCTTTCCTTTCGGCCCTCCACTTT. The chain joins TRBV7-2 to TRBJ1-6; D is uncertain. The CDR3 contains 14 residues. The V and J ends lost 1 base and 14 bases respectively, with 15 bases between them. Germline lookup yields CDR1 SGHTA and CDR2 FQGNSA.

The chain is built from TRBV7-9 and TRBJ2-2; a weak D match, TRBD1 (5 bases). V gave up 2 bases and J gave up 3 bases, with 10 bases separating them. Germline V gives CDR1 SEHNR, CDR2 FQNEAQ (reference sequence). The CDR3 sequence is 15 residues long. The CDR3 region has the DNA TGTGCCAGCAGCTTATCACAGGTGGACACCGGGGAGCTGTTTTTT. Translation: CASSLSQVDTGELFF.

This clone occurred once. V gene TRBV19 combines with J gene TRBJ2-2; tentative D call: TRBD1 (5 bases). V was cut by 6 bases and J by 3 bases, with 14 bases left in between. There are 15 residues in the CDR3. Per the germline V gene, CDR1 is LNHDA and CDR2 is SQIVND (reference sequence). This CDR3 is CASRSMQGYTGELFF. The CDR3 nucleotides read TGTGCCAGTAGGTCGATGCAGGGTTACACCGGGGAGCTGTTTTTT.

V and J are TRBV9 and TRBJ1-3; 7 bases align to TRBD1. The CDR3 sequence is 16 residues long. With 4 bases clipped from V and 2 bases from J, the junction kept 9 bases outside the gene matches. Germline V CDR1 and CDR2: SGDLS, YYNGEE. CDR3 loop: CASSIDTGVTGNTIYF. In nucleotides, the CDR3 is TGTGCCAGCAGCATCGATACAGGGGTAACTGGAAACACCATATATTTT.

The V call is TRBV6-6, the J call TRBJ1-1; D is possibly TRBD1 (5 bases). V lost 0 bases, J lost 7 bases, and 6 bases lay in between. Germline values: CDR1 MNHNY, CDR2 SVGAGI (reference sequence). CDR3 length: 12 amino acids. In DNA form, the CDR3 reads TGTGCCAGCAGTTACTCGGGGGGTGAAGCTTTCTTT. It codes for CASSYSGGEAFF.

J is TRBJ1-1 and V is TRBV5-1, with D possibly being TRBD1 (5 bases). V dropped 5 bases and J dropped 4 bases, with 12 bases sitting between them. The CDR3 length is 13 residues. Germline lookup yields CDR1 SGHRS and CDR2 YFSETQ. CDR3 nucleotides: TGCGCCAGCAGTGGGGGGGTAGGCACTGAAGCTTTCTTT. This codes for CASSGGVGTEAFF.

V gene TRBV7-2 combines with J gene TRBJ2-5; unclear D gene. The V and J ends lost 3 bases and 1 base respectively, with 9 bases between them. Germline values: CDR1 SGHTA, CDR2 FQGNSA. The CDR3 runs to 14 residues. Here the CDR3 DNA reads TGTGCCAGCAGCTTTGCGTCTCCCCAAGAGACCCAGTACTTC. Encoded protein: CASSFASPQETQYF.

This sequence joins TRBV30 and TRBJ1-1; possibly TRBD1 for D (5 bases). The CDR3 totals 13 residues. Between the trimmed V and J ends, which lost 4 bases and 8 bases, there was a span of 17 bases. Germline V lookup: CDR1 GTSNPN, CDR2 SVGIG (reference sequence). The CDR3 region is CAWTKTTWTEAFF. The CDR3 DNA reads as TGTGCCTGGACTAAAACTACCTGGACAGAAGCTTTCTTT.

This chain connects TRBV29-1 to TRBJ2-5; 10 nucleotides match TRBD2. The CDR3 extends over 15 amino acids. The junction had 10 bases not matched to a gene; V was cut back by 7 bases and J by 2 bases. Germline V CDR1 and CDR2: SQVTM, ANQGSEA. CDR3 in DNA: TGCAGCGCGGCGGTAGCGGGGGGACGGCAAGAGACCCAGTACTTC. It codes for CSAAVAGGRQETQYF.

The CDR3 coding sequence is TGTGCCAGCAGTTTAAACCCGGGACTACAGTATGAGCAGTTCTTC. Translation gives CASSLNPGLQYEQFF. V and J are TRBV28 and TRBJ2-1; 7 bases are shared with TRBD2. The junction had 9 bases not matched to a gene; V was cut back by 2 bases and J by 8 bases. There are 15 residues in the CDR3. CDR1 MDHEN and CDR2 SYDVKM come from the germline V gene.

This clone was detected a few times. The chain employs TRBV6-5 and TRBJ1-6; 8 bases line up with TRBD1. Germline CDR1 MNHEY, CDR2 SVGAGI. With 2 bases clipped from V and 9 bases from J, the junction kept 6 bases outside the gene matches. There are 15 residues in the CDR3. CDR3 sequence: CASSYEGRGRSPLHF. The CDR3 DNA reads TGTGCCAGCAGTTACGAAGGCAGGGGGCGTTCACCCCTCCACTTT.

This clone was detected only once. The V gene is TRBV28, the J gene TRBJ2-1, with no clear D. This CDR3 spans 13 amino acids. V dropped 6 bases and J dropped 6 bases, with 12 bases sitting between them. CDR1 and CDR2 from the germline V gene are MDHEN and SYDVKM. CDR3 sequence (DNA): TGTGCCAGCAGGACCGGAGATGGCAATGAGCAGTTCTTC. It codes for CASRTGDGNEQFF.

This clone is a singleton in its sample. The chain combines TRBV7-3 with TRBJ2-5; 9 bases map to TRBD2. The CDR3 spans 15 residues. Germline lookup yields CDR1 SGHTA and CDR2 FQGTGA. V shed 0 bases, J shed 4 bases, and the junction held 3 bases outside the gene matches. The CDR3, as DNA: TGTGCCAGCAGCTTAACACCTAGCGGGATAGAGACCCAGTACTTC. It codes for CASSLTPSGIETQYF.

The V and J genes are TRBV6-5 and TRBJ1-5; D remains ambiguous. Germline loops: CDR1 MNHEY, CDR2 SVGAGI. The CDR3 spans 14 residues. V was shortened by 6 bases and J by 4 bases, with 13 bases between the two germline ends. The CDR3 sequence: CASRVSSGNQPQHF. The CDR3 region has the DNA TGTGCCAGCAGGGTCTCTAGTGGGAATCAGCCCCAGCATTTT.

This clone has only a few counts. The rearrangement links TRBV5-4 to TRBJ2-1, with D uncertain. CDR1 SGHNT and CDR2 YYREEE come from the germline V gene (reference sequence). Trimming removed 0 bases at V and 7 bases at J, with 8 bases between. CDR3 length: 13 residues. The DNA for the CDR3 is TGTGCCAGCAGCTTGGCTTTCCAGAATGAGCAGTTCTTC. It is translated as CASSLAFQNEQFF.

V is TRBV9 and J is TRBJ1-1; the match to TRBD1 covers 9 bases. After removal of 4 bases from V and 10 bases from J, the junction contained 5 bases not matched to a gene. Germline CDR1 reads SGDLS; CDR2 reads YYNGEE. The CDR3 has 12 amino acids. CDR3 DNA sequence: TGTGCCAGCAGCCCACAGGGGGCTCGAGCTTTCTTT. Translation gives CASSPQGARAFF. The entire variable domain, with the rest obtained from reference TRBV9 and TRBJ1-1, is as follows: DSGVTQTPKHLITATGQRVTLRCSPRSGDLSVYWYQQSLDQGLQFLIQYYNGEERAKGNILERFSAQQFPDLHSELNLSSLELGDSALYFCASSPQGARAFFGQGTRLTVV.